A selection of T cell receptor beta chains follows, all from one sample in a study of blood T cell repertoires in COVID-19. Profiling relied on immunoSEQ multiplex PCR, and the TCRdb table lists in-frame clones only, not all of them. The repertoire has under 300,000 clones, approximately 89% of them found once; the top ten carry 3.5% to 5%. Sequenced input: peripheral blood. Source of these receptors: a woman between 40 and 50 years old who had recovered from COVID-19. Each CDR3 is given with its conserved first and last residue. A D gene is named only where the DNA matches it firmly.

j_call v_call d_call cdr3_aa cdr3_nt
TRBJ1-2 TRBV9 TRBD1 CASSVDRGLGYTF TGTGCCAGCAGCGTAGACAGGGGGCTTGGCTACACCTTC
TRBJ1-3 TRBV3-1/TRBV3-2 NA CASSQFRGAGNTIYF TGTGCCAGCAGCCAATTCAGGGGTGCGGGAAACACCATATATTTT
TRBJ2-1 TRBV28 TRBD2 CASSLSAGGRFF TGTGCCAGCAGTCTATCAGCGGGGGGCCGGTTCTTC
TRBJ2-3 TRBV7-2 NA CASSAGQPNTDTQYF TGTGCCAGCAGCGCCGGACAGCCTAACACAGATACGCAGTATTTT
TRBJ1-6 TRBV28 TRBD1 CASSLLTGIGDSPLHF TGTGCCAGCAGTTTGTTGACAGGGATTGGAGATTCACCCCTCCACTTT
TRBJ1-5 TRBV19 TRBD1 CASSSGQPNQPQHF TGTGCCAGTAGTTCGGGACAGCCTAATCAGCCCCAGCATTTT
TRBJ2-1 TRBV10-1 NA CASSESFGRTDNEQFF TGCGCCAGCAGTGAGTCGTTTGGGAGAACGGACAATGAGCAGTTCTTC
TRBJ1-5 TRBV5-1 NA CASSPGDGDQPQHF TGCGCCAGCAGCCCGGGAGACGGCGATCAGCCCCAGCATTTT
TRBJ1-2 TRBV5-6 NA CASSMGGGYTF TGTGCCAGCAGCATGGGCGGTGGCTACACCTTC
TRBJ2-1 TRBV6-2/TRBV6-3 NA CASSYSPVSYNEQFF TGTGCCAGCAGTTACTCTCCGGTATCCTACAATGAGCAGTTCTTC
TRBJ2-1 TRBV7-8 TRBD2 CASSLAPGGGRFF TGTGCCAGCAGCTTAGCGCCTGGGGGGGGTCGGTTCTTC